The source of this T cell receptor (beta chain) is a study of cytomegalovirus exposure and HLA in healthy donors. Points from the study as a whole: A classifier reportedly called cytomegalovirus status with high sensitivity and specificity.

To note about this clone: Its specificity is not known.

The PCR used 60 Vbeta and 13 Jbeta primers. Clones were sequenced by immunoSEQ multiplex PCR, and TCRdb holds only the in-frame ones, with some missing. Found here are over 110,000 clones, roughly 80% of them singletons; the top ten hold around 1%. V dropped 2 bases and J dropped 6 bases, with 14 bases sitting between them. This CDR3 contains 15 residues. Germline V gene data show CDR1 as SGHRS and CDR2 as YFSETQ. The chain has TRBV5-1 and TRBJ2-2; D might be TRBD1 (8 bases). This clonotype was sampled from a man younger than 30 in good health and CMV-seronegative. Specimen: PBMCs. The DNA for the CDR3 is TGCGCCAGCAGCTTAGGACAGGGAGGGTCCGGGGAGCTGTTTTTT. It translates to CASSLGQGGSGELFF.